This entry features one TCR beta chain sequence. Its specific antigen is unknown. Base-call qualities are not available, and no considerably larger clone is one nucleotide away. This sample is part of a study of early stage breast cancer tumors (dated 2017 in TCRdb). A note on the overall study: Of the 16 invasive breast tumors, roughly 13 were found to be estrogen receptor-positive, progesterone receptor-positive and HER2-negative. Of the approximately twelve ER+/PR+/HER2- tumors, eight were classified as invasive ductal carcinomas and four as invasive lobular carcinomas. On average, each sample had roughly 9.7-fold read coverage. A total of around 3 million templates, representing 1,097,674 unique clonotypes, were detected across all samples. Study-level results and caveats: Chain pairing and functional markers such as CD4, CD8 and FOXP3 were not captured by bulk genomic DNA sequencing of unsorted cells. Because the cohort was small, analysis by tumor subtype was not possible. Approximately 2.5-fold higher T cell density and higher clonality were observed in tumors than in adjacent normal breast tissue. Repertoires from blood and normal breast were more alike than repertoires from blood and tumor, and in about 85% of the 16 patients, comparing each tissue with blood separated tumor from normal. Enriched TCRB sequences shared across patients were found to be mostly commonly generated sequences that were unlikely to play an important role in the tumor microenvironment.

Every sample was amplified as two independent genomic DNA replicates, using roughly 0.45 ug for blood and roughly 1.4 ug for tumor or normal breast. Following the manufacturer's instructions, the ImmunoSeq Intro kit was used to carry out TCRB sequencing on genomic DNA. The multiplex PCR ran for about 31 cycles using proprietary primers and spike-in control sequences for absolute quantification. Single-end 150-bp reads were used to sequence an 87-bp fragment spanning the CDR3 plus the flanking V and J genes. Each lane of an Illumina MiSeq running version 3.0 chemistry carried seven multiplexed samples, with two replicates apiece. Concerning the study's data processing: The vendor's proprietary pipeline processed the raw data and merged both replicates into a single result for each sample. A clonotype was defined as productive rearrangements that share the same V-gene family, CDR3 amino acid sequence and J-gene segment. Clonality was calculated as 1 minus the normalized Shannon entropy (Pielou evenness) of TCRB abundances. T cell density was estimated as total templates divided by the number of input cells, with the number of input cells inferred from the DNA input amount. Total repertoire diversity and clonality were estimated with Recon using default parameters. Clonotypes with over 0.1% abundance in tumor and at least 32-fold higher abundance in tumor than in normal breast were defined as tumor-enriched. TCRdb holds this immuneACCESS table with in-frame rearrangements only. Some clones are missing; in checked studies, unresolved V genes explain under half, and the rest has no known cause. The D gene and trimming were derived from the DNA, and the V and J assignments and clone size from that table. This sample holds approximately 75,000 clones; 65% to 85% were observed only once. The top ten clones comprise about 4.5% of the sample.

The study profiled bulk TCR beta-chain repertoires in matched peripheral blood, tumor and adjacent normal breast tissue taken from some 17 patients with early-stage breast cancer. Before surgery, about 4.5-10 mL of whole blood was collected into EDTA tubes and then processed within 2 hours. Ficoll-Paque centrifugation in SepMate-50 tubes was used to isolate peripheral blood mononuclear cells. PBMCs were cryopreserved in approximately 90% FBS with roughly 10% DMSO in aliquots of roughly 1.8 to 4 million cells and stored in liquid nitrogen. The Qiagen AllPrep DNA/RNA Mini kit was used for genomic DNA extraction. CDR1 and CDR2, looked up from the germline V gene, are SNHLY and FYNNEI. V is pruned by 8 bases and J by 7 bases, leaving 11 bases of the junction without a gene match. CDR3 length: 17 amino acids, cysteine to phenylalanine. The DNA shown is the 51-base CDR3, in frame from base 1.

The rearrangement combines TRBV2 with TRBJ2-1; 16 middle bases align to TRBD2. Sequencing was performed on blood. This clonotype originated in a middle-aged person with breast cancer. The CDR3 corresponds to CASRGTSGRAWVNEQFF. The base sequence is TGTGCCAGCCGAGGGACTAGCGGGAGGGCCTGGGTAAATGAGCAGTTCTTC.